Listed below are T cell receptor beta chains from one sample, sequenced in a study of blood T cell repertoires in COVID-19. The protocol was immunoSEQ multiplex PCR, while the TCRdb copy is restricted to in-frame clones and leaves out a portion. The table records 300,000 to 450,000 clones, over 75% of them present only once. Sequencing input: PBMCs or T cells enriched from blood (not recorded which). These receptors originate from a man between 18 and 35 years old who had recovered from COVID-19. Each CDR3 is given with its conserved first and last residue. The D gene is left open where the match is weak. Clone size appears in some rows only: once, few, many, or a class for an expanded clone.

size | J | V | D | DNA | CDR3
once | TRBJ1-1 | TRBV12-3/TRBV12-4 | TRBD1 | TGTGCCAGCAGTCAGGGGGCCGGGACTGAAGCTTTCTTT | CASSQGAGTEAFF
- | TRBJ2-7 | TRBV28 | TRBD2 | TGTGCCAGCAGTTTATCGTTTCTGGCGGGAGAAACCCGCTACGAGCAGTACTTC | CASSLSFLAGETRYEQYF
- | TRBJ2-5 | TRBV9 | TRBD2 | TGTGCCAGCAGCGGCGGGGGGCAAGAGACCCAGTACTTC | CASSGGGQETQYF
few | TRBJ2-3 | TRBV21-1 | - | TGTGCCAGCAGCAAATTCACTAGCGGGAGCCCGTGGAGCACAGATACGCAGTATTTT | CASSKFTSGSPWSTDTQYF
- | TRBJ2-2 | TRBV7-6 | - | TGTGCCAGCAGCCAGCAGGAGAACACCGGGGAGCTGTTTTTT | CASSQQENTGELFF
- | TRBJ2-2 | TRBV13 | TRBD2 | TGTGCCAGCAGCAGACTAGCGGGGGTGAACACCGGGGAGCTGTTTTTT | CASSRLAGVNTGELFF
- | TRBJ1-5 | TRBV5-4 | - | TGTGCCAGCAGCTTGGTGGAGGGAATGAGGCCCAATCAGCCCCAGCATTTT | CASSLVEGMRPNQPQHF
- | TRBJ2-3 | TRBV7-7 | TRBD2 | TGTGCCAGCAGCTTAGTGGCGGGGGTCACAGATACGCAGTATTTT | CASSLVAGVTDTQYF
few | TRBJ2-3 | TRBV6-6 | TRBD1 | TGTGCCAGCAGTCCAAGTGAACAGGGGTTCCCCCTTTCTACGCAGTATTTT | CASSPSEQGFPLSTQYF
- | TRBJ1-5 | TRBV28 | - | TGTGCCAGCAGTGGAGGCCTTCCTGGTTGGAATCAGCCCCAGCATTTT | CASSGGLPGWNQPQHF
once | TRBJ2-7 | TRBV5-4 | TRBD1 | TGTGCCAGCAGCGCCGGGACAGTACCTCACGAGCAGTACTTC | CASSAGTVPHEQYF
- | TRBJ1-6 | TRBV7-9 | TRBD1 | TGTGCCAGCACCCCGGACCGGTACAGGGGAGGCCGTTATAATTCACCCCTCCACTTT | CASTPDRYRGGRYNSPLHF
- | TRBJ2-1 | TRBV7-3 | - | TGTGCCAGCAGCTCGCCAAGAGGGTCAGACCCATACAATGAGCAGTTCTTC | CASSSPRGSDPYNEQFF
- | TRBJ1-3 | TRBV19 | - | TGTGCCAGTAGTATTGACCGCCACAGCTCTGGAAACACCATATATTTT | CASSIDRHSSGNTIYF
- | TRBJ1-6 | TRBV7-3 | TRBD1 | TGTGCCAGCAGCTTATCCCAGGGGGGATCACCCCTCCACTTT | CASSLSQGGSPLHF
- | TRBJ2-7 | TRBV19 | - | TGTGCCAGTAGTATGTCAGCGGAAAGGTCCTACGAGCAGTACTTC | CASSMSAERSYEQYF
few | TRBJ1-4 | TRBV3-1/TRBV3-2 | - | TGTGCCAGCAGCCAGCGAGCTCTTCCGGGATCTCCCCTGGGGGAAAAACTGTTTTTT | CASSQRALPGSPLGEKLFF
- | TRBJ1-5 | TRBV28 | - | TGTGCCAGCAGATCCTCGGGTCAGCCCCAGCATTTT | CASRSSGQPQHF
- | TRBJ2-4 | TRBV7-9 | - | TGTGCCAGCAGCCCCCTAGGGCAGGGCCGTCCCGTCGACATTCAGTACTTC | CASSPLGQGRPVDIQYF
- | TRBJ2-3 | TRBV5-1 | - | TGCGCCAGCAGCTTGAGCTCGGGGGCAGATACGCAGTATTTT | CASSLSSGADTQYF
- | TRBJ1-1 | TRBV6-5 | - | TGTGCCAGCCTGTTCCTGAACACTGAAGCTTTCTTT | CASLFLNTEAFF
once | TRBJ2-2 | TRBV4-1 | TRBD2 | TGCGCCAGCCGGGGGGTTCCCACCGGGGAGCTGTTTTTT | CASRGVPTGELFF
- | TRBJ1-2 | TRBV27 | - | TGTGCCAGCAGTTTAAATAGGGGCATCTATGGCTACACCTTC | CASSLNRGIYGYTF
- | TRBJ1-6 | TRBV5-1 | - | TGCGCCAGCAGCTTGGTTGTAAGGCAGAACGCGGTCTCACCCCTCCACTTT | CASSLVVRQNAVSPLHF
- | TRBJ1-2 | TRBV6-5 | - | TGTGCCAGCAGCAGACAGTTCGGCTACACCTTC | CASSRQFGYTF
- | TRBJ1-2 | TRBV29-1 | TRBD1 | TGCAGCGTTCCGGGACAGGGTGGGGATGGCTACACCTTC | CSVPGQGGDGYTF
- | TRBJ2-7 | TRBV28 | - | TGTGCCAGCTCGTACAGCACCTACGAGCAGTACTTC | CASSYSTYEQYF
- | TRBJ2-7 | TRBV7-3 | TRBD2 | TGTGCCAGCAGCATTCAGGGAAGCGGGAGATACGAGCAGTACTTC | CASSIQGSGRYEQYF
- | TRBJ2-7 | TRBV19 | TRBD2 | TGTGCCAGTACCCTTCGGGGGACTAGCGACTACGAGCAGTACTTC | CASTLRGTSDYEQYF
few | TRBJ1-3 | TRBV9 | - | TGTGCCAGCAGCATGCGGGACTCTGGAAACACCATATATTTT | CASSMRDSGNTIYF
- | TRBJ2-1 | TRBV28 | TRBD2 | TGTGCCAGCATCGAGGGCGGGACTAAGCAGTTCTTC | CASIEGGTKQFF
- | TRBJ1-5 | TRBV28 | - | TGTGCCAGCAGTCCGCAGGGTAGGGGGAATCAGCCCCAGCATTTT | CASSPQGRGNQPQHF
- | TRBJ2-7 | TRBV16 | - | TGTGCCAGCAGCCCCGACAGATACGAGCAGTACTTC | CASSPDRYEQYF
- | TRBJ2-2 | TRBV4-1 | TRBD1 | TGCGCCAGCAGCGACAGGGCCGGGGAGCTGTTTTTT | CASSDRAGELFF
- | TRBJ1-2 | TRBV28 | TRBD1 | TGTGCCAGCACCTCAGTTGGGACAGGGGGATTGATGGATGGCTACACCTTC | CASTSVGTGGLMDGYTF
- | TRBJ2-7 | TRBV28 | - | TGTGCCAGCAGTACGGGACATCGCTACGAGCAGTACTTC | CASSTGHRYEQYF
- | TRBJ1-3 | TRBV28 | TRBD1 | TGTGCCAGCAGTCGGGACAGGACATCGGGAAACACCATATATTTT | CASSRDRTSGNTIYF
- | TRBJ2-6 | TRBV7-9 | TRBD1 | TGTGCCAGCAGCAACCGGGACAGGGGAAGCGGGGCCAACGTCCTGACTTTC | CASSNRDRGSGANVLTF
- | TRBJ2-4 | TRBV7-6 | TRBD2 | TGTGCCAGCAGCTTAGATCCTCCTAGCGGGACCGGGGCCAAAAACATTCAGTACTTC | CASSLDPPSGTGAKNIQYF
- | TRBJ1-4 | TRBV5-1 | TRBD1 | TGCGCCAGCAGCTTTGGGGACAGGGATGGGGAAAAACTGTTTTTT | CASSFGDRDGEKLFF
- | TRBJ1-4 | TRBV28 | TRBD1 | TGTGCCAGCAGTGCCCGGGACAGGGTTAGGGAAAAACTGTTTTTT | CASSARDRVREKLFF
- | TRBJ2-3 | TRBV9 | - | TGTGCCAGCAGACCAGGACAGAGTTCCACAGATACGCAGTATTTT | CASRPGQSSTDTQYF
- | TRBJ2-3 | TRBV10-3 | TRBD1 | TGTGCCATCAGTGTTGGGGGACAGCGCCGCACAGATACGCAGTATTTT | CAISVGGQRRTDTQYF
few | TRBJ1-1 | TRBV5-1 | - | TGCGCCAGCAGCTTGGCCGGGTTAGACACTGAAGCTTTCTTT | CASSLAGLDTEAFF
- | TRBJ2-1 | TRBV5-1 | TRBD2 | TGCGCCAGCAGCGTCCGACTAGCGGGGGGTTATAGTGAGCAGTTCTTC | CASSVRLAGGYSEQFF